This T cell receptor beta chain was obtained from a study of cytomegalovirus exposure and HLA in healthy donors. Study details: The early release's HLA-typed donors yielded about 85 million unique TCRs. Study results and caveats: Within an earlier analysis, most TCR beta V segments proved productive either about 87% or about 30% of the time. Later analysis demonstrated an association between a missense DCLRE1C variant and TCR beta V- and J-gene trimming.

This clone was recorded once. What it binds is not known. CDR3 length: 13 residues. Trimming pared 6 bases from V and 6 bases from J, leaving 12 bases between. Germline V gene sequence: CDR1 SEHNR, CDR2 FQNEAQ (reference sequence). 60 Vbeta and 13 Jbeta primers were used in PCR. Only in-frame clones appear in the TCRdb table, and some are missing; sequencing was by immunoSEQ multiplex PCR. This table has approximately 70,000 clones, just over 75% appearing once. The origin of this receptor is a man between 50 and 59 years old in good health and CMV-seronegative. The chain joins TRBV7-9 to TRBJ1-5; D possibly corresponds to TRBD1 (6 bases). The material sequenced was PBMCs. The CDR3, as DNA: TGTGCCAGCAGATCTGCGGACAGTCAGCCCCAGCATTTT. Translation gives CASRSADSQPQHF.